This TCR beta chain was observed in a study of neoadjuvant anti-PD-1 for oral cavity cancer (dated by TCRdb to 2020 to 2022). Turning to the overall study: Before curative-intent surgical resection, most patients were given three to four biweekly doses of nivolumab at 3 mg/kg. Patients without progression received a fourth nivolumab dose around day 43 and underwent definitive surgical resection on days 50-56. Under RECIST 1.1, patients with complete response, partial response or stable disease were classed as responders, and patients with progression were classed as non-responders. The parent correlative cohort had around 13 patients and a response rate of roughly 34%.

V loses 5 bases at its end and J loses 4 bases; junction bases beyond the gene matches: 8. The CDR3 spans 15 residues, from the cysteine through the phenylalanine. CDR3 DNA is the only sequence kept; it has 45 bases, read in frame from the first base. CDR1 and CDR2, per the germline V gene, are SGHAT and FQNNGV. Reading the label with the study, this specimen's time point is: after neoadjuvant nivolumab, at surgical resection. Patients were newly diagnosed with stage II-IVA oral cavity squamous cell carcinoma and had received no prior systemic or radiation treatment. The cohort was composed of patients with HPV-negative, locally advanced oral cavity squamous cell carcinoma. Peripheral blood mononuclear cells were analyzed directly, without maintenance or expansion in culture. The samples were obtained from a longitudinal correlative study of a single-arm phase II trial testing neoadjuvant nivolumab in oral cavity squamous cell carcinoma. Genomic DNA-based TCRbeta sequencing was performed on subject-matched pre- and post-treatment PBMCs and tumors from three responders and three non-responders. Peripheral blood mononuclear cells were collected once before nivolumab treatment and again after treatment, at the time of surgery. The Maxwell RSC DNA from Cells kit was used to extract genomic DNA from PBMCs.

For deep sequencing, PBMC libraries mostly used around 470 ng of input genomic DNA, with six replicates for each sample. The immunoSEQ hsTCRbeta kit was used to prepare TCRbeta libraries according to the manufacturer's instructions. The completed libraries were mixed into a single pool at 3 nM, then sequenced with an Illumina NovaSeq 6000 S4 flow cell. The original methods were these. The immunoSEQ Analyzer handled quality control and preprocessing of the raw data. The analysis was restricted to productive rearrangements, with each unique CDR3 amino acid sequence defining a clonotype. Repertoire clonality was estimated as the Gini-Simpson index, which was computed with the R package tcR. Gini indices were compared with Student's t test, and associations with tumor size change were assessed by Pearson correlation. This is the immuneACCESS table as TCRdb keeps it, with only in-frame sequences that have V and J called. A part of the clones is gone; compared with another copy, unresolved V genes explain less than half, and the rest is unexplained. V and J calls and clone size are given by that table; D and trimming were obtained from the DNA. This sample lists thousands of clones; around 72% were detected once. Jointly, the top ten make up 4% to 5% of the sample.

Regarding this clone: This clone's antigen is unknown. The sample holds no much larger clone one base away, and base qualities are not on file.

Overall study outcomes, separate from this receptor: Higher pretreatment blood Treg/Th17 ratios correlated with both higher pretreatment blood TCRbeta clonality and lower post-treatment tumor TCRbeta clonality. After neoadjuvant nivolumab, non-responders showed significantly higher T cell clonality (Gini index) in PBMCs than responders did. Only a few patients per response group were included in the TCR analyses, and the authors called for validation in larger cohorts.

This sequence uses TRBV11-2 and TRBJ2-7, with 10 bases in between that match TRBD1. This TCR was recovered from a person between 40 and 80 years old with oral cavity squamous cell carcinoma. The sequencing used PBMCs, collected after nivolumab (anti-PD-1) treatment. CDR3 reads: CASSTYAGQGYEQYF. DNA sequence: TGTGCCAGCAGCACGTACGCGGGACAGGGGTACGAGCAGTACTTC.